One and the same sample provided the 30 T cell receptor beta chains below, sequenced in a study of cytomegalovirus exposure and HLA in healthy donors. PCR was performed using 60 Vbeta and 13 Jbeta primers. The method was immunoSEQ multiplex PCR; TCRdb's version includes in-frame clones alone and lacks a portion of them. The sample lists about 140,000 clones, roughly 80% occurring once. What was sequenced was PBMCs. The source of these receptors is a man between 18 and 35 years old in good health and CMV-seronegative.

This chain connects TRBV11-1 to TRBJ1-5; the D is unclear. The V gene lost 1 base and the J gene lost 6 bases, with 7 bases spanning the gap. This CDR3 spans 13 amino acids. Germline CDR1 is SGHAT and CDR2 is FQDESV (reference sequence). The CDR3 DNA follows: TGTGCCAGCAGCTTAGGAGGATTTCAGCCCCAGCATTTT. This sequence encodes CASSLGGFQPQHF.

This clone came up a few times. The V call is TRBV19, the J call TRBJ1-1, with 8 bases aligning to TRBD1. This CDR3 is 15 amino acids long. Unmatched junction bases numbered 4, after V lost 3 bases and J lost 1 base. CDR1 and CDR2 from the germline V gene are LNHDA and SQIVND (reference sequence). The CDR3 loop is CASSIGGQGNTEAFF. The CDR3, as DNA: TGTGCCAGTAGTATTGGTGGACAGGGGAACACTGAAGCTTTCTTT.

The CDR3 region has the DNA TGCGCCAGCAGCCAAGGTTTAAGCTCTCTGGAGACCCAGTACTTC. Amino acid sequence: CASSQGLSSLETQYF. J is TRBJ2-5 and V is TRBV4-3; D unclear. Germline loops: CDR1 LGHNA, CDR2 YSLEER. The CDR3 length is 15 residues. Trimming removed 1 base from V and 5 bases from J, with 14 bases in between.

The chain couples TRBV18 to TRBJ1-5; the D gene is possibly TRBD1 (6 bases). The V end was cut by 3 bases, the J end by 6 bases, with 12 bases between. The CDR3 runs to 14 residues. The germline V gene has CDR1 KGHSH and CDR2 LQKENI. DNA for the CDR3: TGTGCCAGCTCACCCCGGGACAACGGTCAGCCCCAGCATTTT. Translation: CASSPRDNGQPQHF.

This clone was seen a single time. The V gene is TRBV7-3, the J gene TRBJ2-3; 14 bases map to TRBD2. Germline values: CDR1 SGHTA, CDR2 FQGTGA. The CDR3 is 18 amino acids. V dropped 4 bases and J dropped 0; count of bases not matched to a gene: 6. In DNA form, the CDR3 reads TGTGCCAGCAGCTCGGTCAGGACTAGCGGGGGGAGCACAGATACGCAGTATTTT. Translation: CASSSVRTSGGSTDTQYF.

The rearrangement uses TRBV2 and TRBJ1-4, with D possibly matching TRBD1 (5 bases). Germline V gene data show CDR1 as SNHLY and CDR2 as FYNNEI. Trimming pared 6 bases from V and 5 bases from J, leaving 13 bases between. The CDR3 is 14 amino acids. CDR3 DNA: TGTGCCAGCAGCGCGGGGGGTAGGAATGAAAAACTGTTTTTT. Amino acids: CASSAGGRNEKLFF.

This clone was detected once. The chain uses TRBV9 and TRBJ1-3; no clear D gene. The CDR3 is 15 residues long. Germline V CDR1 and CDR2: SGDLS, YYNGEE. V was clipped by 4 bases and J by 0 bases, with 11 bases between them. The CDR3 region has the DNA TGTGCCAGCAGCCCGCCGGGGAGCTCTGGAAACACCATATATTTT. This translates into CASSPPGSSGNTIYF. The variable domain in full, with the rest retrieved from reference TRBV9 and TRBJ1-3, is DSGVTQTPKHLITATGQRVTLRCSPRSGDLSVYWYQQSLDQGLQFLIQYYNGEERAKGNILERFSAQQFPDLHSELNLSSLELGDSALYFCASSPPGSSGNTIYFGEGSWLTVV.

This clone was found a few times. The V call is TRBV6-6, the J call TRBJ1-1, with D perhaps matching TRBD1 (6 bases). Germline V CDR1 and CDR2: MNHNY, SVGAGI (reference sequence). The CDR3 extends over 12 amino acids. V gave up 10 bases and J gave up 11 bases, with 20 bases separating them. CDR3 sequence reads: CATVGGGEGAFF. CDR3 sequence (DNA): TGTGCCACCGTCGGGGGGGGCGAAGGGGCTTTCTTT.

The chain uses TRBV5-1 and TRBJ2-7, with a tentative D call TRBD1 (6 bases). Trimming left V 4 bases short and J 5 bases short, with 16 bases between. CDR1 and CDR2 from the germline V gene are SGHRS and YFSETQ. The CDR3 extends over 14 amino acids. CDR3 protein: CASSLLYRENEQYF. The CDR3 DNA reads TGCGCCAGCAGCCTATTATACAGGGAGAACGAGCAGTACTTC.

This chain joins TRBV18 and TRBJ1-2, with a weak D call TRBD1 (5 bases). CDR1 is KGHSH, CDR2 LQKENI, per germline. Deletions cut 3 bases from V and 4 bases from J, with 9 bases between. The CDR3 is 13 amino acids. The CDR3 nucleotides are TGTGCCAGCTCACCGATAGACAGCTATGGCTACACCTTC. Its translation is CASSPIDSYGYTF.

This chain joins TRBV5-4 and TRBJ2-1; D gene unclear. The CDR3 length is 11 residues. Looked up from germline, CDR1 is SGHNT and CDR2 is YYREEE (reference sequence). Trimming shortened V by 5 bases and J by 7 bases, and 7 bases separated the two germline ends. CDR3 in amino acids: CASSSGNEQFF. The DNA of the CDR3 is TGTGCCAGCAGTTCCGGTAATGAGCAGTTCTTC.

This chain connects TRBV18 to TRBJ1-1; D perhaps matches TRBD1 (5 bases). CDR3 length: 16 residues. CDR1 and CDR2 from the germline V gene are KGHSH and LQKENI. Trimming removed 3 bases from V and 2 bases from J, with 16 bases in between. CDR3 sequence reads: CASSPFTGDLNTEAFF. The CDR3 nucleotides read TGTGCCAGCTCACCTTTCACAGGCGACCTTAACACTGAAGCTTTCTTT. Looking up the rest from reference TRBV18 and TRBJ1-1 gives the full variable domain: NAGVMQNPRHLVRRRGQEARLRCSPMKGHSHVYWYRQLPEEGLKFMVYLQKENIIDESGMPKERFSAEFPKEGPSILRIQQVVRGDSAAYFCASSPFTGDLNTEAFFGQGTRLTVV.

This chain joins TRBV7-9 and TRBJ1-3; weak D call: TRBD1 (6 bases). From germline, CDR1 is SEHNR and CDR2 FQNEAQ (reference sequence). The CDR3 is 16 residues long. Trimming pared 6 bases from V and 0 bases from J, leaving 15 bases between. CDR3: CASSFNRDASGNTIYF. DNA for the CDR3: TGTGCCAGCAGTTTTAACAGGGATGCCTCTGGAAACACCATATATTTT.

The chain recombines TRBV6-6 with TRBJ1-5; 7 positions agree with TRBD1. Looked up from germline, CDR1 is MNHNY and CDR2 is SVGAGI (reference sequence). This CDR3 region has 16 residues. With 2 bases clipped from V and 4 bases from J, the junction kept 8 bases outside the gene matches. This chain's CDR3 is CASSYGRDSRNQPQHF. CDR3 bases: TGTGCCAGCAGTTACGGAAGGGACAGTAGGAATCAGCCCCAGCATTTT.

The gene calls are TRBV7-9 and TRBJ1-4, with 8 bases identical to TRBD1. CDR1 is SEHNR, CDR2 FQNEAQ, per germline (reference sequence). The V gene end was trimmed by 6 bases and the J gene end by 12 bases; junction bases not matched to a gene: 12. This CDR3 is built from 14 residues. The CDR3 bases are TGTGCCAGCAGACCCCAGGGGGCTGGAGGGGAACTGTTTTTT. Its protein is CASRPQGAGGELFF.

V is TRBV5-1 and J is TRBJ2-7, with TRBD1 matching over 7 bases. This CDR3 contains 15 residues. Trimming took 7 bases from V and 1 from J; bases not matched to a gene: 11. Germline CDR1 is SGHRS and CDR2 is YFSETQ. CDR3 in DNA: TGCGCCAGCGCACCTCGACAGGGAACATCCTACGAGCAGTACTTC. It encodes CASAPRQGTSYEQYF.

In this sample, this clone turned up once. The rearrangement uses TRBV7-2 and TRBJ2-5; TRBD2 matches at 8 bases. The length of the CDR3 is 14 residues. The ends lost 2 bases at V and 5 bases at J; junction bases unmatched: 4. CDR1 is SGHTA, CDR2 FQGNSA, per germline. CDR3 in DNA: TGTGCCAGCAGCTTACAGGGACTAGGCGAGACCCAGTACTTC. Translated: CASSLQGLGETQYF.

This chain's CDR3 is CASSLEGRDINQPQHF. CDR3 coding DNA: TGTGCCAGCAGCTTAGAGGGTCGGGACATCAATCAGCCCCAGCATTTT. The V and J genes are TRBV7-6 and TRBJ1-5, with D perhaps matching TRBD1 (6 bases). Looked up from germline, CDR1 is SGHVS and CDR2 is FNYEAQ. Between the trimmed V and J ends, which lost 1 base and 3 bases, there was a span of 13 bases. This CDR3 is built from 16 residues.

The chain links TRBV20-1 to TRBJ1-4, with a weak D call TRBD1 (5 bases). Germline V lookup: CDR1 DFQATT, CDR2 SNEGSKA (reference sequence). V lost 6 bases to trimming and J lost 8 bases, with 10 bases between them. The CDR3 covers 11 residues. The DNA for the CDR3 is TGCAGTGCCCAAACAGGAGAAAAACTGTTTTTT. This sequence encodes CSAQTGEKLFF.

The chain recombines TRBV7-3 with TRBJ2-1; D is ambiguous. Germline values: CDR1 SGHTA, CDR2 FQGTGA. CDR3 length: 12 amino acids. Between the trimmed V and J ends, which lost 4 bases and 10 bases, there was a span of 11 bases. The CDR3: CASSSPPGEQFF. The CDR3, as DNA: TGTGCCAGCAGCTCCCCGCCCGGGGAGCAGTTCTTC.

The V and J genes are TRBV18 and TRBJ1-5; possible D gene TRBD1, 5 bases. V dropped 3 bases and J dropped 0 bases, with 9 bases sitting between them. CDR1 and CDR2 (germline): KGHSH, LQKENI. The CDR3 is made up of 15 amino acids. The CDR3 region has the DNA TGTGCCAGCTCACCGAACGGGGGTAGCAATCAGCCCCAGCATTTT. Residues: CASSPNGGSNQPQHF.

This chain connects TRBV6-1 to TRBJ1-2, with TRBD1 as a possible D gene (6 bases). V was shortened by 2 bases and J by 6 bases, with 13 bases between the two germline ends. CDR3 length: 14 residues. From germline, CDR1 is MNHNS and CDR2 SASEGT. CDR3 sequence reads: CASSEIEGGNGYTF. As DNA, the CDR3 is TGTGCCAGCAGTGAAATCGAGGGGGGGAATGGCTACACCTTC.

The chain links TRBV28 to TRBJ2-5; weak D call: TRBD2 (5 bases). The DNA end is a closer match to TRBJ2-7, so the J assignment may be wrong. Germline V gene lookup returns CDR1 MDHEN and CDR2 SYDVKM. The CDR3 is 14 amino acids. CDR3: CASSLLGGIYEQYF. CDR3 bases: TGTGCCAGCAGTTTATTAGGAGGAATTTACGAGCAGTACTTC.

CDR3 in amino acids: CASSQDLGVNYGYTF. As DNA, the CDR3 is TGCGCCAGCAGCCAAGATCTAGGAGTGAACTATGGCTACACCTTC. V and J are TRBV4-3 and TRBJ1-2; D ambiguous. The CDR3 contains 15 residues. Trimming left V 0 bases short and J 2 bases short, with 10 bases between. Germline CDR1 and CDR2: LGHNA and YSLEER.

This clone was picked up a small number of times. J is TRBJ1-1 and V is TRBV5-5, with 9 bases aligning to TRBD1. The CDR3 spans 15 residues. V shed 2 bases, J shed 3 bases, and the junction held 5 bases outside the gene matches. Per germline, CDR1 SGHKS and CDR2 YYEKEE (reference sequence). Written as DNA, the CDR3 is TGTGCCAGCAGCTTACAGGGGGCGCGGGACACTGAAGCTTTCTTT. It encodes CASSLQGARDTEAFF.

This clone has just a few counts. The chain joins TRBV6-5 to TRBJ1-4; TRBD1 matches at 9 bases. The CDR3 sequence is 15 residues long. The ends lost 6 bases at V and 8 bases at J; junction bases unmatched: 10. Germline V CDR1 and CDR2: MNHEY, SVGAGI. The DNA for the CDR3 is TGTGCCAGCAGCCAGGGGGACAGGGTGGGCGAAAAACTGTTTTTT. This sequence encodes CASSQGDRVGEKLFF.

This clone has a single count. The rearrangement joins TRBV5-6 to TRBJ2-5, with TRBD1 matching over 8 bases. Germline lookup yields CDR1 SGHDT and CDR2 YYEEEE. The CDR3 length is 13 residues. Trimming cost V 4 bases and J 2 bases; bases outside gene matches: 1. Written as DNA, the CDR3 is TGTGCCAGCAGCGGACAGGGACAAGAGACCCAGTACTTC. Its protein product is CASSGQGQETQYF.

Details on this clone: Other nucleotide sequences from this sample produce the same CDR3. The genes are TRBV7-9 and TRBJ1-2; tentative D call: TRBD1 (5 bases). There are 13 residues in the CDR3. V lost 2 bases and J lost 4, with 8 bases in between. Germline CDR1 SEHNR, CDR2 FQNEAQ (reference sequence). The CDR3 loop reads CASSLSQGYGYTF. The DNA for the CDR3 is TGTGCCAGCAGCTTAAGTCAGGGCTATGGCTACACCTTC.

The rearrangement links TRBV7-6 to TRBJ2-3; maybe TRBD1 (6 bases). The CDR3 sequence is 13 residues long. Trimming took 5 bases from V and 6 from J, leaving 12 bases between them. The germline CDR1 and CDR2 sequences are SGHVS and FNYEAQ. For the CDR3, the DNA is TGTGCCAGCAGCCTCGCAGGGGCCGATACGCAGTATTTT. It codes for CASSLAGADTQYF.

The chain joins TRBV9 to TRBJ1-3, with D tentatively TRBD1 (5 bases). The ends were cut back, 7 bases at V and 2 bases at J, with 13 bases in the middle. The V gene's germline CDR1 is SGDLS and CDR2 YYNGEE. The CDR3 extends over 14 amino acids. CDR3 sequence: CASGGGAPGNTIYF. The DNA for the CDR3 is TGTGCCAGCGGTGGAGGGGCGCCTGGAAACACCATATATTTT.